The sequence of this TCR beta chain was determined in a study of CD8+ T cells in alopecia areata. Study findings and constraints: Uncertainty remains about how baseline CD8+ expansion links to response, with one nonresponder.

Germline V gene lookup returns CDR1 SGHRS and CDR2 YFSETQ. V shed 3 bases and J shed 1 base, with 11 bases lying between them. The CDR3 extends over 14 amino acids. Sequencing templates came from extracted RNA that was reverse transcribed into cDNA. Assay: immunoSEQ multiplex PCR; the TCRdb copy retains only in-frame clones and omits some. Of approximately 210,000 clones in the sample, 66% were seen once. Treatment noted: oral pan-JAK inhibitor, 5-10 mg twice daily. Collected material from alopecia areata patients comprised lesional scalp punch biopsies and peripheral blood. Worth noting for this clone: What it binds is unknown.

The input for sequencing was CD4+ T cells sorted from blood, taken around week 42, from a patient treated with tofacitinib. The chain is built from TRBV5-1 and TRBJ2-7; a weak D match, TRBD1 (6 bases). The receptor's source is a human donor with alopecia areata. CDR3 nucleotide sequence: TGCGCCAGCAGCTCCATCCAGGGGTCCTACGAGCAGTACTTC. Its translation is CASSSIQGSYEQYF.